Detailed here is one T cell receptor beta chain. This sample stems from a study of blood T cell repertoires in COVID-19. For the study at large: T cells, B-cell-depleted T cells, or PBMCs supplied cDNA or gDNA.

Enrolled through a virtual design, the participants were between 18 and 89 years of age and came from around 25 US areas. Cohort assignment relied on participant-reported clinical history. Per germline, CDR1 GTSNPN and CDR2 SVGIG (reference sequence). This CDR3 comprises 12 residues. Trimming took off 2 bases at V and 4 bases at J, with 8 bases between the two ends. Per the study methods: Estimation of nucleated cell counts relied on the amplification of reference gene primers. Profiling relied on immunoSEQ multiplex PCR, and the TCRdb table lists in-frame clones only, not all of them. Clone size and the V and J calls come from that table; the DNA yielded D and trimming. The data show about 400,000 clones, roughly nine tenths seen once.

The chain is built from TRBV30 and TRBJ1-2; the D is unclear. The sequence was collected from a woman between 18 and 30 years old with acute COVID-19. The sample comprised PBMCs or T cells enriched from blood (not recorded which). The CDR3 sequence is CAWSYGFYGYTF. CDR3 in DNA: TGTGCCTGGAGTTACGGGTTCTATGGCTACACCTTC.